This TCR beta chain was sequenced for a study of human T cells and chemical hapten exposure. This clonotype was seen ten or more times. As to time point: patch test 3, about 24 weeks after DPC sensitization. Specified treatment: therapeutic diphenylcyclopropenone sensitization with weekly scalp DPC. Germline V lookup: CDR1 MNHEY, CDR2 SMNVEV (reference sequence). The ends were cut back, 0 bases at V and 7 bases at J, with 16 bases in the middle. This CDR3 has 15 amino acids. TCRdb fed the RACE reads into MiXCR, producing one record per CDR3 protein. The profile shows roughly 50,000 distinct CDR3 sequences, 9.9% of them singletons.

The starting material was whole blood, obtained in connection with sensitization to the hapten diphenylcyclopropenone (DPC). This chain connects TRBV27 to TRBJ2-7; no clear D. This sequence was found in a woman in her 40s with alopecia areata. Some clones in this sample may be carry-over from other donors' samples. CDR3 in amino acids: CASSLSRTVLQEQYF. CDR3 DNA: TGTGCCAGCAGTTTATCAAGGACCGTACTCCAAGAGCAGTACTTC.